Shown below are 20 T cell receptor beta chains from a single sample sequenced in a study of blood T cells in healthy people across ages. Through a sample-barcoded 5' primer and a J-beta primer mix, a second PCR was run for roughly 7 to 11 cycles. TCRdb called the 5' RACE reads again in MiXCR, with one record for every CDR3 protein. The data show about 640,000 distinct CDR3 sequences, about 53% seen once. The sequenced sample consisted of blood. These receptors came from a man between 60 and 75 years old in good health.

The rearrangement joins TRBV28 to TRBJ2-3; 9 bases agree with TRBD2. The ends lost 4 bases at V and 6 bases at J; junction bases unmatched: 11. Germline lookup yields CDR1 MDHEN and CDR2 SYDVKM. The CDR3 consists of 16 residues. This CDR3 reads CASSSTGSGGGDTQYF. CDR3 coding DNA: TGTGCCAGCAGTTCCACGGGTAGCGGGGGCGGGGATACGCAGTATTTT.

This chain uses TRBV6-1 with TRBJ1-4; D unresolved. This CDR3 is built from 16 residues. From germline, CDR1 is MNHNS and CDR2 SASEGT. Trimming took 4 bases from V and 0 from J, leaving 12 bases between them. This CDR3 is CASSGTETATNEKLFF. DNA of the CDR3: TGTGCCAGCAGTGGTACAGAGACTGCAACTAATGAAAAACTGTTTTTT.

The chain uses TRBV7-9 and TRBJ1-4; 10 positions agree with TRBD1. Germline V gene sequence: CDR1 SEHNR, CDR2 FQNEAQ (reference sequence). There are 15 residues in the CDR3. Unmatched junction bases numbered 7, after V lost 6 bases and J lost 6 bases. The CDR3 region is CASRRTGGLDEKLFF. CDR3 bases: TGTGCCAGCAGACGGACAGGGGGGCTAGATGAAAAACTGTTTTTT.

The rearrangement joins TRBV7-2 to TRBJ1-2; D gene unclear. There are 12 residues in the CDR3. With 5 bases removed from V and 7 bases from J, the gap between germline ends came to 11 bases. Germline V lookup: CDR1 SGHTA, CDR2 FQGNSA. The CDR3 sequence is CASSRYLGGYTF. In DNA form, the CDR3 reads TGTGCCAGCAGCCGATATCTGGGTGGCTACACCTTC.

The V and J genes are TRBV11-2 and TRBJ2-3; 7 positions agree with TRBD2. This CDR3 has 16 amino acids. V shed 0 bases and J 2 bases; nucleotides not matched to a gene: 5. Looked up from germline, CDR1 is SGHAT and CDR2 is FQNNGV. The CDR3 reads CASSLEFAGVTDTQYF. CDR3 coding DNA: TGTGCCAGCAGCTTAGAGTTCGCGGGGGTCACAGATACGCAGTATTTT. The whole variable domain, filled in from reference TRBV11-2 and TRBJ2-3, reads EAGVAQSPRYKIIEKRQSVAFWCNPISGHATLYWYQQILGQGPKLLIQFQNNGVVDDSQLPKDRFSAERLKGVDSTLKIQPAKLEDSAVYLCASSLEFAGVTDTQYFGPGTRLTVL.

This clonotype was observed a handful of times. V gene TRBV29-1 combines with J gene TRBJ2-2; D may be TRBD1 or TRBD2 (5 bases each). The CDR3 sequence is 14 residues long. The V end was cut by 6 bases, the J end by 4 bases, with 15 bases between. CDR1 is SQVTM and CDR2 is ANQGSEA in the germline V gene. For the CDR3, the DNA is TGCAGCGTGGCTGACAGCCGGGGCACCGGGGAGCTGTTTTTT. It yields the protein CSVADSRGTGELFF.

CDR3 loop: CASSVAEPDTQYF. The CDR3 region has the DNA TGTGCCAGCAGCGTAGCGGAGCCAGATACGCAGTATTTT. This chain joins TRBV9 and TRBJ2-3; D gene ambiguous. Trimming stripped 0 bases from V and 4 bases from J, with 6 bases between. The CDR3 contains 13 residues. The V gene's germline CDR1 is SGDLS and CDR2 YYNGEE.

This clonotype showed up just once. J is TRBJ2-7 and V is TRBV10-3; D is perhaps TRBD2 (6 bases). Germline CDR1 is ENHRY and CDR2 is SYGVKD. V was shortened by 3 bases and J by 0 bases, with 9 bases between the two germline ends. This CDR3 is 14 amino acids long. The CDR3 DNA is TGTGCCATCAGTGACCCGACTAGCTCCTACGAGCAGTACTTC. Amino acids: CAISDPTSSYEQYF.

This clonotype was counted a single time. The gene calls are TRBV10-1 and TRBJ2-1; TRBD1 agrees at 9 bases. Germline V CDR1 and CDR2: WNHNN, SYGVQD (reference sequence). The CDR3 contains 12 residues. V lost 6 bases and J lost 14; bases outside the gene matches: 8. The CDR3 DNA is TGCGCCAGCAGCCGGACAGGGGAATATGAGTTCTTC. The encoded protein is CASSRTGEYEFF.

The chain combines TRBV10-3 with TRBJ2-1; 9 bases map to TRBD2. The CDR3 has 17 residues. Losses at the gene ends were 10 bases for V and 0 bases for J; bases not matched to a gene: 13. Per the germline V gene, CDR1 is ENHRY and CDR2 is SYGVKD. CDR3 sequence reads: CATTGLAGGSSYNEQFF. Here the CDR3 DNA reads TGTGCCACCACGGGACTAGCAGGGGGGAGCTCCTACAATGAGCAGTTCTTC.

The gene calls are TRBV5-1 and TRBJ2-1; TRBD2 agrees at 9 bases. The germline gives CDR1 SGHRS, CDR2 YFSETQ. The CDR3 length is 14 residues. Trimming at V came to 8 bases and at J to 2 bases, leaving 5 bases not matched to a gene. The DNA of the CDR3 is TGCGCCAGTTCTGGGACTAGCCCCTACAATGAGCAGTTCTTC. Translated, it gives CASSGTSPYNEQFF. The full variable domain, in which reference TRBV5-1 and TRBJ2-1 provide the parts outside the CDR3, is KAGVTQTPRYLIKTRGQQVTLSCSPISGHRSVSWYQQTPGQGLQFLFEYFSETQRNKGNFPGRFSGRQFSNSRSEMNVSTLELGDSALYLCASSGTSPYNEQFFGPGTRLTVL.

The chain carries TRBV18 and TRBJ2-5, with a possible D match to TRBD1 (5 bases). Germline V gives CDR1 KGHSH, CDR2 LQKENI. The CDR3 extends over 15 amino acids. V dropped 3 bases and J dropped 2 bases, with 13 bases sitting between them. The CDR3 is CASSPAFAGQETQYF. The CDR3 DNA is TGTGCCAGCTCACCGGCGTTTGCAGGGCAAGAGACCCAGTACTTC.

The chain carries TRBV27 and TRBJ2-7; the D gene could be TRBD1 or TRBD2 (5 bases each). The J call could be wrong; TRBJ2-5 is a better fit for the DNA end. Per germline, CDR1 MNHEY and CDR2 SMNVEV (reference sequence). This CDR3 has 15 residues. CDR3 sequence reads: CASSFRGRQQETQYF. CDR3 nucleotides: TGTGCCAGCAGTTTCCGGGGACGGCAGCAAGAGACCCAGTACTTC.

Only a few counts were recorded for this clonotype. Written as DNA, the CDR3 is TGTGCCACCAGTGATCCCAGGGCGAGCTCCTACAATGAGCAGTTCTTC. Protein: CATSDPRASSYNEQFF. The chain combines TRBV24-1 with TRBJ2-1, with D possibly being TRBD1 (5 bases). Trimming stripped 3 bases from V and 0 bases from J, with 11 bases between. Germline V gives CDR1 KGHDR, CDR2 SFDVKD. The CDR3 loop spans 16 amino acids.

This CDR3 reads CASSDGGPDTQYF. CDR3 DNA sequence: TGCGCCAGCAGTGATGGGGGGCCAGATACGCAGTATTTT. The V gene is TRBV10-1, the J gene TRBJ2-3; tentatively, D is TRBD1 or TRBD2 (6 bases each). Trimming cost V 3 bases and J 4 bases, with 8 bases left between them. The CDR3 is 13 amino acids. Germline CDR1 is WNHNN and CDR2 is SYGVQD (reference sequence).

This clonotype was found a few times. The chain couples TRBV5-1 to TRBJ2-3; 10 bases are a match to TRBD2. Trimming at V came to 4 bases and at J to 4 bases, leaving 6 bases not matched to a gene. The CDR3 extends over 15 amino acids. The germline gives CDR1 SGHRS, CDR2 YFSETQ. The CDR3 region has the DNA TGCGCCAGCAGCACCGGACTAGCGGCAGCAGATACGCAGTATTTT. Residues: CASSTGLAAADTQYF.

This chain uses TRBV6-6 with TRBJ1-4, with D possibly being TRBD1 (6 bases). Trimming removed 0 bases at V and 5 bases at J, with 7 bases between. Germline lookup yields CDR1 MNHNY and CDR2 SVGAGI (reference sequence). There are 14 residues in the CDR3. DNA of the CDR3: TGTGCCAGCAGTTACTCGGGGGGCAATGAAAAACTGTTTTTT. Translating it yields CASSYSGGNEKLFF.

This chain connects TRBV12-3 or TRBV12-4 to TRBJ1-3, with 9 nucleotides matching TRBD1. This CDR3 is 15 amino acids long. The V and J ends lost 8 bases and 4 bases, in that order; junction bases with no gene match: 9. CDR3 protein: CASGTGQGLGNTIYF. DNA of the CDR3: TGTGCCAGCGGGACGGGACAGGGCTTGGGAAACACCATATATTTT.

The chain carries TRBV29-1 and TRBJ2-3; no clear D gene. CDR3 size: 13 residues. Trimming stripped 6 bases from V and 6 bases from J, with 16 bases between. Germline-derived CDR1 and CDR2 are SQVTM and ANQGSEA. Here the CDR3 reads CSVSETVGDTQYF. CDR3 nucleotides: TGCAGCGTAAGTGAGACGGTGGGGGATACGCAGTATTTT.

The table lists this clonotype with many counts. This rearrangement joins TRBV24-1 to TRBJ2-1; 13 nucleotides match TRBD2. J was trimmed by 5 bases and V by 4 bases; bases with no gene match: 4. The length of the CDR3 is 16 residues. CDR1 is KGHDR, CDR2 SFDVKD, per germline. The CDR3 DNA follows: TGTGCCACCAGTGACGGGGGACTAGCGGGGAACAATGAGCAGTTCTTC. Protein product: CATSDGGLAGNNEQFF.